This T cell receptor (beta chain) comes out of a study of blood T cells in healthy people across ages (dated by TCRdb to between 2015 and 2017). Turning to the overall study: In model experiments, template switching captured roughly one uniquely barcoded TCR beta cDNA molecule for every two T cells. Using deep sequencing normalized with unique cDNA molecular identifiers, the study measured how TCR beta repertoire diversity changes with age. The donors were split into four age groups: young (average around 16 years), middle-aged (about 40), aged (more than 60) and long-lived (approximately 80). To avoid experimental bias, donors of different ages were spread randomly across the sequencing lanes. Using the same blood draw, the study looked at two additional independent replicas of 1 million unique cDNA reads for two donors, one aged 18 to 30 and the other aged 80 or older.

Donors were a few dozen systemically healthy Caucasian individuals from Russia aged roughly 6 to 95 years. Around 9.7 milliliters of peripheral blood were collected from each donor into EDTA-treated Vacutainer tubes. PBMCs were isolated by Ficoll-Paque density-gradient centrifugation, with at least 6.5 million obtained per sample. Trizol reagent was used to extract total RNA from PBMCs, with at least 6 micrograms per sample. For every donor, an aliquot of PBMCs went through flow cytometry to measure the percentages of naive CD45RAhigh/CD27high T cells. The library was made by 5' RACE. Sequencing took place on an Illumina HiSeq 2500. A second PCR of about 7 to 12 cycles was run with a J-beta primer mix and a sample-barcoded 5' primer. A template-switch 5' adaptor carrying 12 random nucleotides introduced a unique molecular identifier onto each TCR beta cDNA molecule. Each sample yielded at least 3 million CDR3-containing paired-end reads. All of the RNA was converted into first-strand cDNA using the Mint cDNA synthesis kit, with a TRBC-specific oligonucleotide serving as the primer. Following uracil-DNA glycosylase treatment, a first 18-cycle PCR with universal primers M1SS and BC2_uni_R was performed on all cDNA. In the paper's pipeline: Normalization of each sample was performed by random selection of 1 million high-quality reads, each carrying a distinct molecular identifier. Instead of being binned into consensus sequences, reads with shared molecular identifiers were discarded. MiTCR, run with a Q25 quality threshold and the strictest error-elimination algorithm, handled CDR3 identification, clonotype clustering and error correction. Lower-bound total TCR beta diversity was estimated with a nonparametric unseen species model using Euler transformation. TCRdb applied fastp at Q25 and MiXCR to the public reads, then kept only in-frame beta chains. Rows with a matching CDR3 protein are joined into one entry that keeps the most common DNA and genes. The authors' filters were not applied to this entry. This sample gives hundreds of thousands of distinct CDR3 sequences in total; 49% of them show up just once. Of the sample, approximately 32% is held by the ten largest clones.

About this clonotype: The specificity of this receptor is unknown. Nothing much larger sits one base from this clone, and base qualities are not available.

Per the germline V gene (reference sequence), DFQATT is the CDR1 and SNEGSKA is the CDR2. Taken from cysteine to phenylalanine, the CDR3 has 11 residues. The retained sequence is limited to the CDR3, 33 bases, with the frame set at the first base. Overall study results and their limits: Observed TCR beta diversity per million T cells fell roughly linearly with age, and a significant reduction was already apparent by age roughly 40. Since profiling was done on bulk unsorted PBMCs, naive and antigen-experienced compartments could not be conclusively compared. Observed TCR beta diversity correlated strongly with the percentage of naive T cells measured by flow cytometry. Compared with the aged group, more naive CD4+ T cells, fewer expanded clones and increased TCR diversity were shown by the long-lived group, suggesting age selection. Total diversity estimates from one million sequenced T cells were considered lower bounds and underestimates. Because donor CMV infection status was unknown, age-related changes in expanded clonotypes were potentially confounded.

The sequence was collected from a woman in her sixties or seventies in good health. Sequenced sample: blood. In this chain, TRBV20-1 is recombined with TRBJ1-2; the D gene cannot be resolved reliably. Read as DNA, the sequence is TGCAGAAAGGGAGGGTCATATGGCTACACCTTC. This sequence encodes CRKGGSYGYTF.